This T cell receptor beta chain was recovered during a study of blood T cell repertoires in COVID-19. The ends lost 6 bases at V and 4 bases at J; junction bases unmatched: 6. The germline V gene encodes CDR1 SQVTM and CDR2 ANQGSEA. The CDR3 runs to 13 residues. The assay was immunoSEQ multiplex PCR, and TCRdb's table has in-frame clones only and misses some. This table holds approximately 400,000 clones, 80% to 90% found once. Participants, about 18 to 100 years old, spanned 25 or so US areas. Allocation to cohorts depended on clinical history reported by the participants. The recovered donors of Cohort 3 showed two negative PCRs, clearance, or symptom resolution.

This sequence was found in a man aged 25 to 40 who had recovered from COVID-19. The sequencing sample was made of PBMCs or T cells enriched from blood (not recorded which). J is TRBJ2-5 and V is TRBV29-1, with 9 positions matching TRBD1. CDR3 sequence reads: CSVDRGSGETQYF. Written as DNA, the CDR3 is TGCAGCGTGGACAGGGGATCCGGAGAGACCCAGTACTTC.